The clone carrying this T cell receptor (gamma chain) was counted a few times. Its antigen is still unknown. The data belong to a study of Vδ1+ human thymocytes. The study's findings and limits: Highly polyclonal TRG and TRD repertoires with Gaussian CDR3 length distributions appeared in thymus.

Germline loops: CDR1 EGSNGY, CDR2 YDSYNSKV. CDR3 size: 17 residues. With V trimmed by 4 bases and J by 3 bases, 14 bases remained unmatched. Extracted RNA was reverse transcribed into cDNA. Pooled V-gene forward primers with one constant-region reverse primer generated the CDR3 amplicons by multiplex PCR. TCRdb re-called the multiplex PCR reads through CATT. The table records tens of thousands of gamma-chain clones, 20% of them present only once. The sample taken for sequencing was Vdelta1+ gamma-delta thymocytes from the thymus. Subset defined: FACS-sorted CD3+ TCRalphabeta- TCRVdelta1+ TCRVdelta2- thymocytes. This clonotype originated in a girl less than two years old who had congenital heart surgery. The chain carries TRGV2 and TRGJP2. The CDR3 region is CATWDRGVPGSDWIKTF. The CDR3 nucleotides read TGTGCCACCTGGGATCGGGGAGTGCCGGGTAGTGATTGGATCAAGACGTTT.